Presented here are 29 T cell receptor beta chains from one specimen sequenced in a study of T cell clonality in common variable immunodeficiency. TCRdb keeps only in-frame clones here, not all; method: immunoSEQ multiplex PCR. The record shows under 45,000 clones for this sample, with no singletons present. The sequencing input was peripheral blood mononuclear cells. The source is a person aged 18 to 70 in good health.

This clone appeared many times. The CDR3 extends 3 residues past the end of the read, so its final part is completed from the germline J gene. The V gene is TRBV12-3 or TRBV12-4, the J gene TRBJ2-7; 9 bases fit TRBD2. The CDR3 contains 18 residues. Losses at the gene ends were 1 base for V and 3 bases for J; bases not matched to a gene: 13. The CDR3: CASSLVDWLAGRSYEQYF. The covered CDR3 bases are TGTGCCAGCAGTTTAGTGGATTGGCTAGCGGGAAGGAGCTACGAG.

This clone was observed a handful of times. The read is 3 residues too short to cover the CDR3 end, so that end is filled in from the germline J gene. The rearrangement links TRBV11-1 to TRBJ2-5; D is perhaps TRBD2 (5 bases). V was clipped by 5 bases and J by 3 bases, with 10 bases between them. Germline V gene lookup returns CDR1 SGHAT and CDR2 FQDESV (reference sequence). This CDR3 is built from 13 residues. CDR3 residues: CASSRAREETQYF. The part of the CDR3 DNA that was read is TGTGCCAGCAGCCGCGCGCGGGAAGAGACC.

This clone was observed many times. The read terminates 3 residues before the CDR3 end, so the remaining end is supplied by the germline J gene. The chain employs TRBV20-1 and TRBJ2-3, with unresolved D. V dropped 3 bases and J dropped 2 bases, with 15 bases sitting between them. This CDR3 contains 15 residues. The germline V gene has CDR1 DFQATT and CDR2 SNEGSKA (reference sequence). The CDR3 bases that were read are TGCAGTGCTAGTCGTTCCCCGGGTCCCACAGATACG. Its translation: CSASRSPGPTDT. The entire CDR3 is CSASRSPGPTDTQYF.

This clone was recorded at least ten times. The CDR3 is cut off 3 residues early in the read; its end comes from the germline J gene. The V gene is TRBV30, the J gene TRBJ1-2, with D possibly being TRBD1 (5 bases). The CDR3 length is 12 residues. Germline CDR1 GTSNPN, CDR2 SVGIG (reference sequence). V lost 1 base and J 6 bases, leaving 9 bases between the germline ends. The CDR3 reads CAWSEQVHGYTF. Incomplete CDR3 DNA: TGTGCCTGGAGTGAACAGGTACATGGC.

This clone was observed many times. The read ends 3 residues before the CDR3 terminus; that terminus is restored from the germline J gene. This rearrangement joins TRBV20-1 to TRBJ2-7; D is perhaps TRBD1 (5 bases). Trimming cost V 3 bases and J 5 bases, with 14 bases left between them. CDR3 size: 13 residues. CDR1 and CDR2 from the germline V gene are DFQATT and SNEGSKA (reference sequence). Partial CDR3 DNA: TGCAGTGCTAGCACTGGATGGGGCCACGAG. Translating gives CSASTGWGHE. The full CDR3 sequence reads CSASTGWGHEQYF.

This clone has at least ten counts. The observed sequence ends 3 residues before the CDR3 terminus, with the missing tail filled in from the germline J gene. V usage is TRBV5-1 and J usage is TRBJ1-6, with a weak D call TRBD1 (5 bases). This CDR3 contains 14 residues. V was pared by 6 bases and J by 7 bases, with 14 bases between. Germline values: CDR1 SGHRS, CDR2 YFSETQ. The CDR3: CASNLGDWNSPLHF. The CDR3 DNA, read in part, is TGCGCCAGCAACCTAGGGGATTGGAATTCACCC.

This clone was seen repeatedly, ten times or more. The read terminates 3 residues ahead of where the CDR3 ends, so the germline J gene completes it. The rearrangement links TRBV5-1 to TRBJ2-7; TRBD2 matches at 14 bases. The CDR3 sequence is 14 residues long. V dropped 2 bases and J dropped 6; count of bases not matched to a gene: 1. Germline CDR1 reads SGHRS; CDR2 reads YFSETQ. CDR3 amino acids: CASSFGTSGSEQYF. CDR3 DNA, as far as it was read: TGCGCCAGCAGCTTCGGGACTAGCGGGAGCGAG.

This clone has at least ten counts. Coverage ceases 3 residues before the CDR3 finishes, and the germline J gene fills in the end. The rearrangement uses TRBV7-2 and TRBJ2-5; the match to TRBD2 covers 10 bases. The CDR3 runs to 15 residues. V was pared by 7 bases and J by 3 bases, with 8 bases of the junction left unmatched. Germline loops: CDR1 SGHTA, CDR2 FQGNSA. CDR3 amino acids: CASTLRLAGEETQYF. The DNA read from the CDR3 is TGTGCCAGCACCCTACGCCTAGCGGGAGAAGAGACC.

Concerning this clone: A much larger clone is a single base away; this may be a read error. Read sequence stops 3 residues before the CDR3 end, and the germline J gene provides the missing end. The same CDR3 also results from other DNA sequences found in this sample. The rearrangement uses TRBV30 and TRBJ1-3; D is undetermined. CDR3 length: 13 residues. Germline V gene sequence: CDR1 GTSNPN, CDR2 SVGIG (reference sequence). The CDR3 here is CAWSVQSGNTIYF. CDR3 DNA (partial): TGTGCCTGGAGTGTACAGTCTGGAAACACG.

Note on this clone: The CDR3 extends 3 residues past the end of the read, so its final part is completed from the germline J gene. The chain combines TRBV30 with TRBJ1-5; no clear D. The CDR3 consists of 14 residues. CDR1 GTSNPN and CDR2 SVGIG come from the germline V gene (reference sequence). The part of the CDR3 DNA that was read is TGTGCCTGGAGTCCAGGCGGGGAGGCAGATCCC. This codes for CAWSPGGEADP. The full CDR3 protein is CAWSPGGEADPQHF.

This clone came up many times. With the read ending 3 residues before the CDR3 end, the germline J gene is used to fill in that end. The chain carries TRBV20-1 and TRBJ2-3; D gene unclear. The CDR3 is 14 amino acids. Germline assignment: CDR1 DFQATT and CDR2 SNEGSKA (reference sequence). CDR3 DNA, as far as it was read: TGCAGTGCTAGAGATTCTGGCAGGCAAGAGACG. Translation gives CSARDSGRQET. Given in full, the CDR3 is CSARDSGRQETQYF.

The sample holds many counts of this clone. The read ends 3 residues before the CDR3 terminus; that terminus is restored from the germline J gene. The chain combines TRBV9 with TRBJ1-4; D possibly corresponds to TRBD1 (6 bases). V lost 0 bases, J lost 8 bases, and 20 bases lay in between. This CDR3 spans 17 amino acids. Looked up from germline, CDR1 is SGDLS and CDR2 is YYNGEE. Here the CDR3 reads CASSVAEWGLRREKLFF. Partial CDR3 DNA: TGTGCCAGCAGCGTAGCTGAATGGGGGCTCAGAAGGGAAAAA.

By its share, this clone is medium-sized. The CDR3 spells CSVEGVPGTIGKSYNEQFF. CDR3 DNA (partial): TGCAGCGTTGAAGGGGTTCCGGGGACTATAGGGAAATCCTACAATGAG. V gene TRBV29-1 combines with J gene TRBJ2-1; the match to TRBD2 covers 7 bases. Read data end 3 residues before the CDR3 end; the end is taken from the germline J gene. With V trimmed by 1 base and J by 1 base, 16 bases remained unmatched. CDR1 is SQVTM and CDR2 is ANQGSEA in the germline V gene. The CDR3 is made up of 19 amino acids.

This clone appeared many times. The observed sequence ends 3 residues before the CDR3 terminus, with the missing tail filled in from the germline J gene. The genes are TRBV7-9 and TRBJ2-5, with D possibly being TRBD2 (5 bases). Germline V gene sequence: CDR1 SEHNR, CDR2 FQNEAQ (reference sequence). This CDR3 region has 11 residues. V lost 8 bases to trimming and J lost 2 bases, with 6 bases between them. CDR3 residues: CASAGQETQYF. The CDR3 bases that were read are TGTGCCAGCGCGGGTCAAGAGACC.

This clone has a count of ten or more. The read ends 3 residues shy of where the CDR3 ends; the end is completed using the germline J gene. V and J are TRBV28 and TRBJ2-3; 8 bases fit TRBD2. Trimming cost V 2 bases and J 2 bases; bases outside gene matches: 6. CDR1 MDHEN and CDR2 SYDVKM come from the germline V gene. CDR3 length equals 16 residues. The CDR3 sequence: CASSLLSGSFTDTQYF. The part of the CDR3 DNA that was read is TGTGCCAGCAGTTTACTGAGCGGGAGTTTCACAGATACG.

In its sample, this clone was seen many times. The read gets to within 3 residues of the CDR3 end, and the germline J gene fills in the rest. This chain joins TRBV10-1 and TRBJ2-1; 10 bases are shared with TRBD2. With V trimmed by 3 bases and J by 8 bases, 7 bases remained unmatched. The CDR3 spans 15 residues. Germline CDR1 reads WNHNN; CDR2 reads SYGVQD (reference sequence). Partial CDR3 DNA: TGCGCCAGCAGTGAATACCTAGCGGGAGCGGATGAG. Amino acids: CASSEYLAGADE. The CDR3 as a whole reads CASSEYLAGADEQFF.

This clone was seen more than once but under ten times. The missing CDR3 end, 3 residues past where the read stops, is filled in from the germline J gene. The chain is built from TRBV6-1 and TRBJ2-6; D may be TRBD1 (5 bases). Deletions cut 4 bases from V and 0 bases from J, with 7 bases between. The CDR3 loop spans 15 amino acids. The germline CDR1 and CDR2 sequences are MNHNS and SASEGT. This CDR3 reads CASSGGYSGANVLTF. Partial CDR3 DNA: TGTGCCAGCAGTGGGGGCTACTCTGGGGCCAACGTC.

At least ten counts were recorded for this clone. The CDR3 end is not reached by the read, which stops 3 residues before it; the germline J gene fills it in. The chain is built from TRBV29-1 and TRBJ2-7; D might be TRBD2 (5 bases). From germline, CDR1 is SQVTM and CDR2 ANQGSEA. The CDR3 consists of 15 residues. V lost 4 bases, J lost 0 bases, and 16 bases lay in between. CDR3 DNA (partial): TGCAGCGTTGGGAAGCCGGCCGGGGTCTCCTACGAG. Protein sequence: CSVGKPAGVSYE. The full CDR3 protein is CSVGKPAGVSYEQYF.

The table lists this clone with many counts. CDR3 protein: CASSSPGQKEGTEAFF. The DNA read from the CDR3 is TGTGCCAGCAGCTCACCTGGCCAGAAAGAGGGCACTGAA. The chain joins TRBV7-6 to TRBJ1-1, with no clear D. The read halts 3 residues ahead of the CDR3 end, with the missing end drawn from the germline J gene. Germline lookup yields CDR1 SGHVS and CDR2 FNYEAQ. Trimming shortened V by 4 bases and J by 4 bases, and 19 bases separated the two germline ends. CDR3 size: 16 residues.

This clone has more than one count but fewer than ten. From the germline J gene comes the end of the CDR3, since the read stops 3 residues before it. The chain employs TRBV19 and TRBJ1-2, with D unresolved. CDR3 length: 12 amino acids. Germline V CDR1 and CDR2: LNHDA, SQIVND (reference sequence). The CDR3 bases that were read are TGTGCCAGTAGTTTGGAGGGCTACGAC. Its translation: CASSLEGYD. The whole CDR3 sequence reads CASSLEGYDYTF.

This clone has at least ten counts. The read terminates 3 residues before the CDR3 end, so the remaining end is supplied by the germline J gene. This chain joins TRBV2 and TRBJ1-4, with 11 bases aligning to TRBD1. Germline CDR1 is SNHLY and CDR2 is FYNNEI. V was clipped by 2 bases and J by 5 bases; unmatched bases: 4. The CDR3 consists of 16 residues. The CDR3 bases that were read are TGTGCCAGCAGTGAACTGAGGACAGGGGGCAATGAAAAA. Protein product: CASSELRTGGNEK. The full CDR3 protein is CASSELRTGGNEKLFF.

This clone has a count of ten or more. The CDR3 loop is CASSFGTGHSYEQYF. Incomplete CDR3 DNA: TGTGCCAGCAGTTTCGGGACAGGGCACTCCTACGAG. The J gene is TRBJ2-7, the V gene TRBV12-3 or TRBV12-4, with 9 bases matching TRBD1. The CDR3 extends 3 residues past the end of the read, so its final part is completed from the germline J gene. CDR3 length: 15 amino acids. With V trimmed by 3 bases and J by 0 bases, 3 bases remained unmatched.

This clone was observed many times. The CDR3 is CASSLVGQIYNEQFF. The sequenced part of the CDR3 DNA is TGTGCCAGCAGCTTAGTGGGACAGATCTACAATGAG. The rearrangement uses TRBV7-9 and TRBJ2-1; 7 positions match TRBD1. The missing CDR3 end, 3 residues past where the read stops, is filled in from the germline J gene. In germline, CDR1 is SEHNR, CDR2 FQNEAQ (reference sequence). The CDR3 consists of 15 residues. The V gene end was trimmed by 1 base and the J gene end by 3 bases; junction bases not matched to a gene: 3.

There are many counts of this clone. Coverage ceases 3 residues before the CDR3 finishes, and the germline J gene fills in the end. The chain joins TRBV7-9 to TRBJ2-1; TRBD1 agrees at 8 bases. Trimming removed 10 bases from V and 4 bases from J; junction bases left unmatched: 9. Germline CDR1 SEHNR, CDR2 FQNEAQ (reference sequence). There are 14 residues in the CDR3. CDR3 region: CATPRQGRYNEQFF. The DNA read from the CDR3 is TGTGCCACCCCCAGACAGGGGAGATACAATGAG.

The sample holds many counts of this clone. CDR3 loop: CASSARVDSPLHF. The CDR3 DNA, read in part, is TGTGCCAGCAGTGCCAGGGTGGATTCACCC. The chain employs TRBV2 and TRBJ1-6; D is possibly TRBD1 (5 bases). The read gets to within 3 residues of the CDR3 end, and the germline J gene fills in the rest. The germline V and J ends were trimmed by 4 bases and 8 bases, with 9 bases remaining between them. Germline V gene data show CDR1 as SNHLY and CDR2 as FYNNEI. This CDR3 comprises 13 residues.

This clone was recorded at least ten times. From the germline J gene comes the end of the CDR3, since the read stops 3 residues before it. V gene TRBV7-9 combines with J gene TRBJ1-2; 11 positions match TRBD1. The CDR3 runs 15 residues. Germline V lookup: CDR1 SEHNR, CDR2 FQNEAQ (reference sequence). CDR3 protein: CASSLARGQGDGYTF. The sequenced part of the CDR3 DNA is TGTGCCAGCAGCTTAGCGCGGGGACAGGGGGACGGC.

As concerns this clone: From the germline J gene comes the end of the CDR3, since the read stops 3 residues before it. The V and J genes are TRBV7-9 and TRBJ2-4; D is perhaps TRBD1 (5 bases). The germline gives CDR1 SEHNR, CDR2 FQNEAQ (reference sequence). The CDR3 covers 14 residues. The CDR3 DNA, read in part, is TGTGCCAGCACCATCGACAGTTCTAACTATGGT. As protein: CASTIDSSNYG. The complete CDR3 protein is CASTIDSSNYGQYF.

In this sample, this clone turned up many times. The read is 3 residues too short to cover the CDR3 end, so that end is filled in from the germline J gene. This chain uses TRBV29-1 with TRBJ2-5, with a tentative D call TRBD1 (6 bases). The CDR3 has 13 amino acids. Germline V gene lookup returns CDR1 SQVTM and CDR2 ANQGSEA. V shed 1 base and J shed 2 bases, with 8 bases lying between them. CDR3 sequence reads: CSVEGGTQETQYF. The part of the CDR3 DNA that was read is TGCAGCGTTGAAGGTGGGACACAAGAGACC.

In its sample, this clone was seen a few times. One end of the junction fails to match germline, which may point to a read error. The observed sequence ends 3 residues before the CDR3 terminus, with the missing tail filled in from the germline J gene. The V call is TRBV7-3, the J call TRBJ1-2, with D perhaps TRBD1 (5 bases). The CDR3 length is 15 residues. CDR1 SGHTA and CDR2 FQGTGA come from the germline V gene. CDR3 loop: CASSPGTSGSYDYTF. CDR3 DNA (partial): TGTGCCAGCAGCCCCGGGACTAGCGGGAGCTATGAC.